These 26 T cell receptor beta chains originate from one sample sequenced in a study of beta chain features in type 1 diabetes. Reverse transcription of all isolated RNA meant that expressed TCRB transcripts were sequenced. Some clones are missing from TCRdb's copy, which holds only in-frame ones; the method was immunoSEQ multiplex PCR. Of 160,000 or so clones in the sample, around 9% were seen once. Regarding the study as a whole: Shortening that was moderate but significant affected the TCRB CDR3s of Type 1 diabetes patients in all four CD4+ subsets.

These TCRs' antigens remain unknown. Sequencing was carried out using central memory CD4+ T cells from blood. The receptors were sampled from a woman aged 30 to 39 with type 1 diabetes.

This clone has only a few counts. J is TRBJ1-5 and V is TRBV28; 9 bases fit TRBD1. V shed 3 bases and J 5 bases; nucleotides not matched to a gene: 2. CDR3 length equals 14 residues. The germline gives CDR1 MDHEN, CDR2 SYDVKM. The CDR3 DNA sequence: TGTGCCAGCAGTTTGGGGGACAGGGATCAGCCCCAGCATTTT. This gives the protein CASSLGDRDQPQHF.

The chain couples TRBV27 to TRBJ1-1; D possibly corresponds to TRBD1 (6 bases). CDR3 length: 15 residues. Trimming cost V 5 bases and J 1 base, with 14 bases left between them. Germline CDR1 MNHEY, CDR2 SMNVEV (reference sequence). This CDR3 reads CASSPRGGKNTEAFF. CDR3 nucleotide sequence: TGTGCCAGCAGTCCGCGTGGGGGCAAGAACACTGAAGCTTTCTTT.

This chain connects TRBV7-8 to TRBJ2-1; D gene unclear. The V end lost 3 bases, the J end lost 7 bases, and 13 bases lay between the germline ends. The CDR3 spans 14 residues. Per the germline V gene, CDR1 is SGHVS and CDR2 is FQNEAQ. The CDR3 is CASSFPLGSNEQFF. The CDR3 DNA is TGTGCCAGCAGCTTCCCCCTAGGATCTAATGAGCAGTTCTTC.

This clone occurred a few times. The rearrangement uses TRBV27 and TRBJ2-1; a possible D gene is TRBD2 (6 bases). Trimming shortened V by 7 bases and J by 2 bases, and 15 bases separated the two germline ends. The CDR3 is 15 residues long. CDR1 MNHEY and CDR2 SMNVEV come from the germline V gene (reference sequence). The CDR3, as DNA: TGTGCCAGCACCCGCGGGGAGGCTGCCTACAATGAGCAGTTCTTC. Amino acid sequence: CASTRGEAAYNEQFF.

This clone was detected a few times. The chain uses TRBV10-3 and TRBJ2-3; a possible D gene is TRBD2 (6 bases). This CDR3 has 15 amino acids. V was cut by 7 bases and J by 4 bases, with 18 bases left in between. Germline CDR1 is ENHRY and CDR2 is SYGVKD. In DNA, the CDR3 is TGTGCCATCAACCCGACTAGTGGCGGCGCAGATACGCAGTATTTT. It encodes CAINPTSGGADTQYF.

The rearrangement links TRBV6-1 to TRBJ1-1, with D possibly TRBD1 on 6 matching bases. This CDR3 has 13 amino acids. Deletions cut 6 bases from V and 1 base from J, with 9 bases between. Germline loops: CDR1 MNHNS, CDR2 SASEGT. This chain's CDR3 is CASSRTENTEAFF. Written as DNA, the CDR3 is TGTGCCAGCAGCCGGACAGAGAACACTGAAGCTTTCTTT.

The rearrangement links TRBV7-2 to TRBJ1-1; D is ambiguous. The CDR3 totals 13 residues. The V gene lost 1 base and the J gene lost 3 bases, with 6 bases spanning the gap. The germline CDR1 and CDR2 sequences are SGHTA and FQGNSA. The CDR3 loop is CASSLDRDTEAFF. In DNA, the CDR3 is TGTGCCAGCAGCTTAGATCGGGACACTGAAGCTTTCTTT.

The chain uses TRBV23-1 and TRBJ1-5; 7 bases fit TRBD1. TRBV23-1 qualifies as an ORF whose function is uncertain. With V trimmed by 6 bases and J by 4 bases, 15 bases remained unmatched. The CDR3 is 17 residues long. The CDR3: CASSPPLLDRINQPQHF. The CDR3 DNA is TGCGCCAGCAGCCCCCCCCTTTTGGACAGGATTAATCAGCCCCAGCATTTT.

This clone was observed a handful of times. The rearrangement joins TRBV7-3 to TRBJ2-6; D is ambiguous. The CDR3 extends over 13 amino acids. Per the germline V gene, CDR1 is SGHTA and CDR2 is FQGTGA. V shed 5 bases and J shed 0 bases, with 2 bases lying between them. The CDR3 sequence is CASSHSGANVLTF. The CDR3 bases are TGTGCCAGCAGCCACTCTGGGGCCAACGTCCTGACTTTC.

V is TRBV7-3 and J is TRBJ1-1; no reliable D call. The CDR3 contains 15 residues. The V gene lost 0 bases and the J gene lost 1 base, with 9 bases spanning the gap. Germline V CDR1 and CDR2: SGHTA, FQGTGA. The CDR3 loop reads CASSLTGGRNTEAFF. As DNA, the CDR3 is TGTGCCAGCAGCTTAACAGGTGGGCGGAACACTGAAGCTTTCTTT.

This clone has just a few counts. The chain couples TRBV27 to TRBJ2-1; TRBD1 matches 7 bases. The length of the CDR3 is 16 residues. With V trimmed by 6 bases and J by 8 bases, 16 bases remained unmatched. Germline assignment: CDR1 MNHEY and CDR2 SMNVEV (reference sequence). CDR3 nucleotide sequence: TGTGCCAGCAGACCATCGGGACAGTTCGTGGGGCATGAGCAGTTCTTC. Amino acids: CASRPSGQFVGHEQFF.

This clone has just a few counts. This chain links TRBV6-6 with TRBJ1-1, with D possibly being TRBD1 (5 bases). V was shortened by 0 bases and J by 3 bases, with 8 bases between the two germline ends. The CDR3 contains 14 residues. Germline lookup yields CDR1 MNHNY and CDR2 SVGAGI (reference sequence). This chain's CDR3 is CASSYSGRDTEAFF. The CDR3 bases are TGTGCCAGCAGTTACTCGGGCAGGGACACTGAAGCTTTCTTT.

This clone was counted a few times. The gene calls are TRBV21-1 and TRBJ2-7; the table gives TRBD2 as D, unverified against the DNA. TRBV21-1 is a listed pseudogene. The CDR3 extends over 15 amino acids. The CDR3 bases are TGTGCCAGCAGCAAACTATTGACTCATCATTACGAGCAGTACTTC. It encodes CASSKLLTHHYEQYF.

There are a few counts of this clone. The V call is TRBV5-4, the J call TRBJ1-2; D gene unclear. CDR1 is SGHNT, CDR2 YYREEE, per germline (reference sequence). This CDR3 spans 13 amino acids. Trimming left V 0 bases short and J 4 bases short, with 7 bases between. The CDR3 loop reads CASSLDSRYGYTF. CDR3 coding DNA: TGTGCCAGCAGCTTGGACAGCCGCTATGGCTACACCTTC. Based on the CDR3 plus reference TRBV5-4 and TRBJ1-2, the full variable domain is ETGVTQSPTHLIKTRGQQVTLRCSSQSGHNTVSWYQQALGQGPQFIFQYYREEENGRGNFPPRFSGLQFPNYSSELNVNALELDDSALYLCASSLDSRYGYTFGSGTRLTVV.

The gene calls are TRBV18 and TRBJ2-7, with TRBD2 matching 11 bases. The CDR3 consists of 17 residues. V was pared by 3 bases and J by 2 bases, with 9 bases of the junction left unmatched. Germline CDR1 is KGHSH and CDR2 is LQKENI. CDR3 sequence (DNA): TGTGCCAGCTCACCGAGTCTTGGGACTAGCGGAACCTACGAGCAGTACTTC. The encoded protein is CASSPSLGTSGTYEQYF. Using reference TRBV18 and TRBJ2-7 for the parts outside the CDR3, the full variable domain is NAGVMQNPRHLVRRRGQEARLRCSPMKGHSHVYWYRQLPEEGLKFMVYLQKENIIDESGMPKERFSAEFPKEGPSILRIQQVVRGDSAAYFCASSPSLGTSGTYEQYFGPGTRLTVT.

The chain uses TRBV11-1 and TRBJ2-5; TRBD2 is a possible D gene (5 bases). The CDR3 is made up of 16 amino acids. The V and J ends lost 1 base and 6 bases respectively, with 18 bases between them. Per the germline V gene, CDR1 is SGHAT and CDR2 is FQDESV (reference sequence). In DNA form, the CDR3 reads TGTGCCAGCAGCTTAGAGTCGCTCGGCAGGAGGCAGACCCAGTACTTC. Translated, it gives CASSLESLGRRQTQYF.

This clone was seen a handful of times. In DNA form, the CDR3 reads TGCGCCAGCAGTCCGCGGACAGGGGGCAATCAGCCCCAGCATTTT. Translated, it gives CASSPRTGGNQPQHF. The rearrangement joins TRBV23-1 to TRBJ1-5, with TRBD1 matching 9 bases. TRBV23-1 is an open reading frame whose function is uncertain. V shed 4 bases and J 2 bases; nucleotides not matched to a gene: 3. The CDR3 has 15 amino acids.

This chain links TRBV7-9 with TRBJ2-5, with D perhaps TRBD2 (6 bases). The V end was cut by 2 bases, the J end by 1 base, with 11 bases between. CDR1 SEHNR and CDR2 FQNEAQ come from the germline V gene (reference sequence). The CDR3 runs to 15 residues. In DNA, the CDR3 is TGTGCCAGCAGCTTATCGGGGGTGGGCCAAGAGACCCAGTACTTC. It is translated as CASSLSGVGQETQYF.

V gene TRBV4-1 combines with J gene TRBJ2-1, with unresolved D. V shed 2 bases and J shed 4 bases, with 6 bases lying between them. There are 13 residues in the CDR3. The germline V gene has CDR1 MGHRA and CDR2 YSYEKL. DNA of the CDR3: TGCGCCAGCAGCCAAAGCCCATACAATGAGCAGTTCTTC. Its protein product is CASSQSPYNEQFF.

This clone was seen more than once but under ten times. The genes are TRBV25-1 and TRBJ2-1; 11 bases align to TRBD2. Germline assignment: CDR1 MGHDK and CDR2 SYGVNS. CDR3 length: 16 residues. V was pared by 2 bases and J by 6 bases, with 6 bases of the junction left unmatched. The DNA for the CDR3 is TGTGCCAGCAGTGAAATAGCGGGAGGGCCGAGCAATGAGCAGTTCTTC. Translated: CASSEIAGGPSNEQFF.

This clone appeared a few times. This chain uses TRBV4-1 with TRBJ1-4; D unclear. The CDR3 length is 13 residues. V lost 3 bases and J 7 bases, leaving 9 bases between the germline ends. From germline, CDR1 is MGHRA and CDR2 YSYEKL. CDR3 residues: CASSHRAGEKLFF. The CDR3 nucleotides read TGCGCCAGCAGCCATAGGGCGGGTGAAAAACTGTTTTTT.

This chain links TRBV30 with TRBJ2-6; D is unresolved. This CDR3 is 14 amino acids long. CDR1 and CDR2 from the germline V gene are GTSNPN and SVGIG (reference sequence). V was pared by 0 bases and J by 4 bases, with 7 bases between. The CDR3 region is CAWSVTTGANVLTF. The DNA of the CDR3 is TGTGCCTGGAGTGTGACGACAGGGGCCAACGTCCTGACTTTC.

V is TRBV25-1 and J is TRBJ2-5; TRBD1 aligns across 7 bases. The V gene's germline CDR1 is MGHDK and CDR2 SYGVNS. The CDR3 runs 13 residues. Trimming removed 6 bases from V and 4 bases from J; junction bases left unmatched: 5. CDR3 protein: CASRGTVLETQYF. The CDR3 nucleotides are TGTGCCAGCAGGGGGACAGTCTTAGAGACCCAGTACTTC.

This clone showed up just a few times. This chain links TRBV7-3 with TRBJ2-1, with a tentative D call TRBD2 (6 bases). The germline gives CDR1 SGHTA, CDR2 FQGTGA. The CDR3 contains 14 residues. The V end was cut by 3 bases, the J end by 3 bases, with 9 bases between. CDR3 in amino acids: CASSFSSGYNEQFF. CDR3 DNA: TGTGCCAGCAGCTTCAGTAGCGGCTACAATGAGCAGTTCTTC.

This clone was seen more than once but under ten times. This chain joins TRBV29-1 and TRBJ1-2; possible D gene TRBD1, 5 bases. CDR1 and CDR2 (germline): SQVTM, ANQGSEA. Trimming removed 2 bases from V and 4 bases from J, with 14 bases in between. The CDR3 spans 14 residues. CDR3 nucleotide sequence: TGCAGCGTTGAAAGGGGCGTGGGCAGCTATGGCTACACCTTC. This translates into CSVERGVGSYGYTF.

The CDR3 bases are TGCAGTGCTAGACAGGGGCATGAAGCTTTCTTT. It translates to CSARQGHEAFF. The chain carries TRBV20-1 and TRBJ1-1; D perhaps matches TRBD1 (6 bases). The V gene lost 2 bases and the J gene lost 7 bases, with 8 bases spanning the gap. This CDR3 spans 11 amino acids. Germline V gene data show CDR1 as DFQATT and CDR2 as SNEGSKA (reference sequence).